The 30 T cell receptor beta chains listed next were all sequenced from one sample in a study of blood T cells in healthy people across ages (dated by TCRdb to the mid-2010s). Library preparation was by 5' RACE. Sequencing relied on an Illumina HiSeq 2500. The second PCR ran for roughly 7 to 11 cycles and used a J-beta primer mix along with a sample-barcoded 5' primer. Through fastp at Q25 and MiXCR, TCRdb rebuilt clones from the public reads, retaining in-frame beta chains. Identical CDR3 protein sequences are pooled into one entry, listed with their most common genes and DNA. In this sample the table shows 700,000 to 800,000 distinct CDR3 sequences, about 42% of which occur a single time. The ten largest clones add up to 20% to 25% of the sample. Specimen: blood. The receptors were sampled from an older woman in good health.

The genes are TRBV6-5 and TRBJ2-5; no clear D gene. Germline V gene data show CDR1 as MNHEY and CDR2 as SVGAGI. The CDR3 loop spans 14 amino acids. Trimming left V 6 bases short and J 5 bases short, with 16 bases between. CDR3 nucleotides: TGTGCCAGCAGCATAGACGGTGGGCGGGAGACCCAGTACTTC. Translation: CASSIDGGRETQYF.

The V and J genes are TRBV20-1 and TRBJ1-6, with 8 bases fitting TRBD1. In germline, CDR1 is DFQATT, CDR2 SNEGSKA (reference sequence). V trimming: 4 bases; J trimming: 10 bases; junction bases outside the gene matches: 9. This CDR3 comprises 14 residues. The CDR3 region has the DNA TGCAGTGCTAAACCAGGGGGCTGGAGGTCACCCCTCCACTTT. This codes for CSAKPGGWRSPLHF.

This chain connects TRBV20-1 to TRBJ1-2; TRBD1 matches at 8 bases. The ends lost 4 bases at V and 0 bases at J; junction bases unmatched: 4. Germline-derived CDR1 and CDR2 are DFQATT and SNEGSKA (reference sequence). The CDR3 sequence is 14 residues long. The CDR3: CSATDRGANYGYTF. The CDR3 DNA reads TGCAGTGCTACCGACAGGGGAGCTAACTATGGCTACACCTTC.

Concerning this clonotype: This may arise from a read error, as a much more abundant clone is one base away. This chain connects TRBV29-1 to TRBJ2-7; 9 bases line up with TRBD2. Per germline, CDR1 SQVTM and CDR2 ANQGSEA. This CDR3 region has 14 residues. Losses at the gene ends were 4 bases for V and 7 bases for J; bases not matched to a gene: 11. CDR3 nucleotide sequence: TGCAGCGTTGCCCGACTAGCGGTTAAAAATGAGCAGTACTTC. This translates into CSVARLAVKNEQYF.

This clonotype came up a few times. The V and J genes are TRBV24-1 and TRBJ2-5; D gene uncertain. The better agreement between TRBJ2-7 and the DNA end casts doubt on the J call. Germline CDR1 reads KGHDR; CDR2 reads SFDVKD. This CDR3 comprises 14 residues. CDR3 amino acids: CATSDNTVPYEQYF. In DNA, the CDR3 is TGTGCCACCAGTGACAACACCGTCCCCTACGAGCAGTACTTC.

In its sample, this clonotype was seen a few times. J is TRBJ2-1 and V is TRBV7-2; 11 bases align to TRBD2. Germline V lookup: CDR1 SGHTA, CDR2 FQGNSA. Losses at the gene ends were 5 bases for V and 10 bases for J; bases not matched to a gene: 4. There are 13 residues in the CDR3. The CDR3 nucleotides are TGTGCCAGCAGCGTTAGCGGGAGGGCCGAGCAGTTCTTC. Protein: CASSVSGRAEQFF. Full variable domain (outside the CDR3, taken from reference TRBV7-2 and TRBJ2-1): GAGVSQSPSNKVTEKGKDVELRCDPISGHTALYWYRQSLGQGLEFLIYFQGNSAPDKSGLPSDRFSAERTGGSVSTLTIQRTQQEDSAVYLCASSVSGRAEQFFGPGTRLTVL.

The V and J genes are TRBV11-2 and TRBJ2-3; D tentatively reads TRBD1 or TRBD2 (5 bases each). V was cut by 5 bases and J by 0 bases, with 12 bases left in between. This CDR3 region has 15 residues. From germline, CDR1 is SGHAT and CDR2 FQNNGV. The CDR3 DNA sequence: TGTGCCAGCAGCCCGGGACGGACTAGCACAGATACGCAGTATTTT. The encoded protein is CASSPGRTSTDTQYF.

The chain carries TRBV6-2 or TRBV6-3 and TRBJ2-6; D not resolved. The CDR3 has 17 amino acids. V lost 2 bases and J lost 0, with 11 bases in between. CDR1 and CDR2 from the germline V gene are MNHEY and SVGEGT. For the CDR3, the DNA is TGTGCCAGCAGTTACGGACCCGAGAGCTCTGGGGCCAACGTCCTGACTTTC. Translation: CASSYGPESSGANVLTF.

The chain employs TRBV18 and TRBJ2-3; D unclear. Between the trimmed V and J ends, which lost 2 bases and 11 bases, there was a span of 8 bases. The V gene's germline CDR1 is KGHSH and CDR2 LQKENI. The CDR3 covers 11 residues. The CDR3 sequence is CASSPALEQYF. The DNA of the CDR3 is TGTGCCAGCTCACCAGCCCTGGAGCAGTATTTT.

The table lists this clonotype with a few counts. The rearrangement joins TRBV5-1 to TRBJ2-3, with 10 positions matching TRBD2. Germline-derived CDR1 and CDR2 are SGHRS and YFSETQ. The V and J ends lost 0 bases and 9 bases, in that order; junction bases with no gene match: 10. The CDR3 sequence is 16 residues long. The DNA of the CDR3 is TGCGCCAGCAGCTTGGCCCTAGCGGGGGTAGTGGAGACGCAGTATTTT. Its protein product is CASSLALAGVVETQYF. Full variable domain (missing parts from reference TRBV5-1 and TRBJ2-3): KAGVTQTPRYLIKTRGQQVTLSCSPISGHRSVSWYQQTPGQGLQFLFEYFSETQRNKGNFPGRFSGRQFSNSRSEMNVSTLELGDSALYLCASSLALAGVVETQYFGPGTRLTVL.

The rearrangement joins TRBV6-5 to TRBJ2-5, with TRBD2 as a possible D gene (6 bases). CDR1 is MNHEY, CDR2 SVGAGI, per germline. Trimming stripped 6 bases from V and 7 bases from J, with 15 bases between. The CDR3 consists of 13 residues. The CDR3 region is CASSLAGTGTQYF. DNA for the CDR3: TGTGCCAGCAGCCTCGCCGGGACTGGGACCCAGTACTTC.

The chain uses TRBV28 and TRBJ2-1, with TRBD2 matching over 10 bases. J gave up 5 bases and V 5 bases, and 6 bases lay outside the gene matches. CDR3 size: 15 residues. In germline, CDR1 is MDHEN, CDR2 SYDVKM. CDR3 coding DNA: TGTGCCAGCAGTCCAGCGGGGGGGCGGGACAATGAGCAGTTCTTC. Protein: CASSPAGGRDNEQFF.

CDR3 sequence: CASIQGTNGYTF. CDR3 DNA: TGTGCCAGCATCCAGGGGACCAATGGCTACACCTTC. J is TRBJ1-2 and V is TRBV6-6, with D tentatively TRBD1 (6 bases). V lost 7 bases and J 6 bases, leaving 12 bases between the germline ends. CDR1 is MNHNY and CDR2 is SVGAGI in the germline V gene (reference sequence). The CDR3 runs 12 residues.

The chain combines TRBV25-1 with TRBJ2-7; D is perhaps TRBD1 or TRBD2 (6 bases each). CDR3 length: 13 residues. Germline V gives CDR1 MGHDK, CDR2 SYGVNS. V was cut by 9 bases and J by 5 bases, with 17 bases left in between. The CDR3 reads CASRRGLLDEQYF. The DNA for the CDR3 is TGTGCCAGTCGACGGGGGCTTTTGGACGAGCAGTACTTC.

The chain uses TRBV7-2 and TRBJ2-7, with 8 bases matching TRBD1. The V gene end was trimmed by 5 bases and the J gene end by 7 bases; junction bases not matched to a gene: 13. The CDR3 loop spans 15 amino acids. CDR1 and CDR2 from the germline V gene are SGHTA and FQGNSA. CDR3 residues: CASSAAPQGGREQYF. The CDR3 coding sequence is TGTGCCAGCAGCGCAGCGCCACAGGGGGGTCGGGAGCAGTACTTC.

J is TRBJ2-5 and V is TRBV20-1, with 7 bases that match TRBD1. The V segment lost 3 bases and the J segment 1 base; nucleotides outside the gene matches: 2. CDR3 length: 13 amino acids. CDR1 and CDR2 (germline): DFQATT, SNEGSKA (reference sequence). The CDR3 region has the DNA TGCAGTGCTAGTCCAGGGGGCCAAGAGACCCAGTACTTC. Its protein product is CSASPGGQETQYF.

The chain combines TRBV6-5 with TRBJ2-1; weak D call: TRBD1 (6 bases). The CDR3 has 14 amino acids. Germline CDR1 and CDR2: MNHEY and SVGAGI. Trimming stripped 4 bases from V and 9 bases from J, with 16 bases between. The CDR3 DNA reads as TGTGCCAGCAGTTCAGACAGGTTTTCCGGTGAGCAGTTCTTC. This translates into CASSSDRFSGEQFF.

The chain is built from TRBV7-9 and TRBJ2-5, with 9 bases matching TRBD2. This CDR3 is 15 amino acids long. CDR1 SEHNR and CDR2 FQNEAQ come from the germline V gene (reference sequence). The V gene end was trimmed by 5 bases and the J gene end by 11 bases; junction bases not matched to a gene: 15. The CDR3, as DNA: TGTGCCAGCAGCCCTCGACTAGCGGAACAAGAGGAGCAGTACTTC. It encodes CASSPRLAEQEEQYF.

The gene calls are TRBV12-3 or TRBV12-4 and TRBJ1-2; D not certain. Trimming took off 7 bases at V and 1 base at J, with 7 bases between the two ends. This CDR3 contains 12 residues. For the CDR3, the DNA is TGTGCCAGCAACCGAGATAACTATGGCTACACCTTC. Amino acids: CASNRDNYGYTF.

The chain uses TRBV5-1 and TRBJ2-3; D uncertain. V shed 0 bases and J shed 0 bases, with 11 bases lying between them. CDR3 size: 16 residues. Germline CDR1 SGHRS, CDR2 YFSETQ. The DNA for the CDR3 is TGCGCCAGCAGCTTGGGCCGAGACACAAGCACAGATACGCAGTATTTT. Protein product: CASSLGRDTSTDTQYF.

A note on this clonotype: One junction end does not reproduce the germline sequence, and a read error may be involved. The chain joins TRBV6-1 to TRBJ2-3, with D possibly being TRBD2 (6 bases). CDR1 MNHNS and CDR2 SASEGT come from the germline V gene. CDR3 length: 13 amino acids. CDR3 DNA sequence: TGTGCCAGCAGTTTTACTAGCACAGATGCGCAGTATTTT. This gives the protein CASSFTSTDAQYF.

This clonotype occurred many times. The rearrangement links TRBV29-1 to TRBJ2-6; 9 bases are shared with TRBD1. Per the germline V gene, CDR1 is SQVTM and CDR2 is ANQGSEA. The V gene end was trimmed by 7 bases and the J gene end by 4 bases; junction bases not matched to a gene: 5. The length of the CDR3 is 14 residues. The CDR3 protein is CSAKQGAGANVLTF. CDR3 DNA sequence: TGCAGCGCAAAACAGGGGGCCGGGGCCAACGTCCTGACTTTC.

A remark on this clonotype: A much larger clone lies one base from this, so it may be a read error. V is TRBV9 and J is TRBJ2-1; a possible D gene is TRBD2 (5 bases). The V gene's germline CDR1 is SGDLS and CDR2 YYNGEE. The CDR3 extends over 12 amino acids. V was trimmed by 4 bases and J by 13 bases, leaving 15 bases between them. The CDR3 DNA follows: TGTGCCAGCAGCCGGATGGGAGAGACCCAGTTCTTC. Protein sequence: CASSRMGETQFF.

The chain links TRBV6-6 to TRBJ2-5; D might be TRBD1 or TRBD2, each matching 7 bases. This CDR3 is 14 amino acids long. The germline V gene encodes CDR1 MNHNY and CDR2 SVGAGI (reference sequence). Trimming took 6 bases from V and 3 from J, leaving 14 bases between them. The CDR3 region is CASRPTGREETQYF. CDR3 coding DNA: TGTGCCAGCAGACCGACAGGGAGGGAAGAGACCCAGTACTTC.

In its sample, this clonotype was seen once. This chain uses TRBV4-1 with TRBJ2-4; 7 nucleotides line up with TRBD1. This CDR3 is 14 amino acids long. V lost 1 base to trimming and J lost 13 bases; unmatched junction nucleotides: 10. CDR1 is MGHRA, CDR2 YSYEKL, per germline. The CDR3 nucleotides read TGCGCCAGCAGCCAAGTGGGGACAGCGGCGGAGCAGTACTTC. Residues: CASSQVGTAAEQYF.

The rearrangement joins TRBV3-1 to TRBJ2-5, with D uncertain. V was shortened by 0 bases and J by 2 bases, with 10 bases between the two germline ends. This CDR3 is built from 15 residues. CDR1 and CDR2 (germline): LGHDT, YNNKEL (reference sequence). CDR3 nucleotide sequence: TGTGCCAGCAGCCAAGATATCGGGTCTCAAGAGACCCAGTACTTC. Translation gives CASSQDIGSQETQYF.

Remarks on this clonotype: This may come from a read error, since a much larger clone is one base off. V usage is TRBV7-2 and J usage is TRBJ2-7; 8 bases line up with TRBD2. Germline values: CDR1 SGHTA, CDR2 FQGNSA. This CDR3 has 18 residues. V lost 1 base, J lost 7 bases, and 18 bases stayed unmatched. The CDR3 DNA reads as TGTGCCAGCAGCTTAGGATGGGCGGGAGGACTCTCCTACAATGAGCAGTACTTC. As protein: CASSLGWAGGLSYNEQYF.

This chain links TRBV7-2 with TRBJ1-4; tentatively, D is TRBD1 (6 bases). Germline V CDR1 and CDR2: SGHTA, FQGNSA. Trimming took 4 bases from V and 4 from J, leaving 13 bases between them. This CDR3 spans 15 amino acids. The CDR3 DNA is TGTGCCAGCAGCTCCTTACGGACAGATAATGAAAAACTGTTTTTT. As protein: CASSSLRTDNEKLFF.

V and J are TRBV19 and TRBJ2-1; 10 positions agree with TRBD2. V shed 8 bases and J 6 bases; nucleotides not matched to a gene: 10. In germline, CDR1 is LNHDA, CDR2 SQIVND (reference sequence). The length of the CDR3 is 15 residues. The CDR3 DNA reads as TGTGCCAGTCGCGCGGGGACTAGCGTAATCAATGAGCAGTTCTTC. It encodes CASRAGTSVINEQFF. Filled out from reference TRBV19 and TRBJ2-1, the complete variable domain reads DGGITQSPKYLFRKEGQNVTLSCEQNLNHDAMYWYRQDPGQGLRLIYYSQIVNDFQKGDIAEGYSVSREKKESFPLTVTSAQKNPTAFYLCASRAGTSVINEQFFGPGTRLTVL.

This clonotype was seen repeatedly, ten times or more. The CDR3 spells CATGEGYEQYF. The CDR3 region has the DNA TGTGCCACTGGGGAGGGATACGAGCAGTACTTC. The chain has TRBV10-3 and TRBJ2-7; 7 nucleotides agree with TRBD2. The germline CDR1 and CDR2 sequences are ENHRY and SYGVKD. With V trimmed by 10 bases and J by 4 bases, 4 bases remained unmatched. The CDR3 loop spans 11 amino acids.